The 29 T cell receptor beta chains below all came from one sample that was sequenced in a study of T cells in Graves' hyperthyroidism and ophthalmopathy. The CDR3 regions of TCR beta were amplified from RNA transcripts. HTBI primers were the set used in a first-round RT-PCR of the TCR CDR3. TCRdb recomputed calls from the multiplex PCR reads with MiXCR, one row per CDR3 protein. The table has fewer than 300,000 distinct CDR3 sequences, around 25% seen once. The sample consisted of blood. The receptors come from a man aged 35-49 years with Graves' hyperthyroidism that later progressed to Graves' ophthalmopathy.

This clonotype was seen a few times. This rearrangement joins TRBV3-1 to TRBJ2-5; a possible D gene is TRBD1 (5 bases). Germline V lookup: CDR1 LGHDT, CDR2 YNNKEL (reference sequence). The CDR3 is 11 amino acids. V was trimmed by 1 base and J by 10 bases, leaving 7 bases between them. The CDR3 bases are TGTGCCAGCAGCCAAGCACAGGTCCAGTACTTC. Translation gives CASSQAQVQYF.

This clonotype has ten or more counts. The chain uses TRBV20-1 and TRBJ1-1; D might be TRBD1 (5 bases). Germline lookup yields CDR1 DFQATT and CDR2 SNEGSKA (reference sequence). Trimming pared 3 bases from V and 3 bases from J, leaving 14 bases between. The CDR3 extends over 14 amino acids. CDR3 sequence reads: CSASRGGEDTEAFF. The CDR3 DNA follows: TGCAGTGCTAGTCGGGGGGGGGAGGACACTGAAGCTTTCTTT.

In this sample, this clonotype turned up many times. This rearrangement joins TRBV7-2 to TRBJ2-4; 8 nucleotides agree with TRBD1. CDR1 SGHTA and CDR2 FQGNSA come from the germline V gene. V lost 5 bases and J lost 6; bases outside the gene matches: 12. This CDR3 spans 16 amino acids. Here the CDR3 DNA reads TGTGCCAGCAGCCTTCGCCCGACAGGGGTTTTAAACATTCAGTACTTC. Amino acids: CASSLRPTGVLNIQYF.

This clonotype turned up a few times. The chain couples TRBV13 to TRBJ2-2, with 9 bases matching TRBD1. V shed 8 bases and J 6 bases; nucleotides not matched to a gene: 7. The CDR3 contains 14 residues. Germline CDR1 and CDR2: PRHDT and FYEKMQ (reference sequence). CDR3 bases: TGTGCCAGCGTCCGGGACAGGGTAGCCGGGGAGCTGTTTTTT. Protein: CASVRDRVAGELFF.

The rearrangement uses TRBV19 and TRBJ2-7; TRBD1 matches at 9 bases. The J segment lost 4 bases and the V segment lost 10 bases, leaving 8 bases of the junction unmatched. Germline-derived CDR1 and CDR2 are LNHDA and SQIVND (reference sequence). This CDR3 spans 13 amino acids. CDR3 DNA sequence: TGTGCCACCACGGACAGGGGTGGGTACGAGCAGTACTTC. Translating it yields CATTDRGGYEQYF.

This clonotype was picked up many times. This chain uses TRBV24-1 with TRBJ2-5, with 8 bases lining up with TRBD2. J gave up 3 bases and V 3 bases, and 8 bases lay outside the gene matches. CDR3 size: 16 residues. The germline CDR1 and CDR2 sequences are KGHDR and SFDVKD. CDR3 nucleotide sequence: TGTGCCACCAGTGATCCGCCGGGGGGGGTCGAAGAGACCCAGTACTTC. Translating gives CATSDPPGGVEETQYF.

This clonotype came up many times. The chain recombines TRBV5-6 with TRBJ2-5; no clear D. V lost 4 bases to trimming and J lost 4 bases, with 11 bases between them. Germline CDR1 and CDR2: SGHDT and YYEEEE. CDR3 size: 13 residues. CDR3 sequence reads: CASSLRTGETQYF. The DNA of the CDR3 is TGTGCCAGCAGCCTGCGGACCGGAGAGACCCAGTACTTC.

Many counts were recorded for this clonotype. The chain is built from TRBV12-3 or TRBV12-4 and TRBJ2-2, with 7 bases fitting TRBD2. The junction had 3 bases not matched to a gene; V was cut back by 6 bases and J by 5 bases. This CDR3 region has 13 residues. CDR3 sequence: CASRGGGTGELFF. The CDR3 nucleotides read TGTGCCAGCAGGGGGGGAGGGACCGGGGAGCTGTTTTTT.

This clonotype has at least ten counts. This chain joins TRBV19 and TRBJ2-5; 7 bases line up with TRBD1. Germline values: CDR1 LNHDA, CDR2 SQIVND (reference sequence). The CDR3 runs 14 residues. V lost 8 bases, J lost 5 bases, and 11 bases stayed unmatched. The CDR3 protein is CASSIDRAGETQYF. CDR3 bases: TGTGCCAGTTCCATAGACAGGGCTGGCGAGACCCAGTACTTC.

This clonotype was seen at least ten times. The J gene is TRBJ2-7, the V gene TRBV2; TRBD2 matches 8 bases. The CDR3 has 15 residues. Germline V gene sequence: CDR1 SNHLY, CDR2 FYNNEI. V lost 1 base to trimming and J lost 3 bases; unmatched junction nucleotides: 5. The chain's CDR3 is CASSEDGTSVYEQYF. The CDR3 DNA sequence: TGTGCCAGCAGTGAAGATGGGACTAGTGTCTACGAGCAGTACTTC.

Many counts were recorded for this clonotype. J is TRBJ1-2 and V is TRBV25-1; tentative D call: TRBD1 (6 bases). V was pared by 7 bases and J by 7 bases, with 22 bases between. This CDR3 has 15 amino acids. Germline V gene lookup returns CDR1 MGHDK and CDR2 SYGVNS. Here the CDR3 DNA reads TGTGCCAGCACCGAGGGTAGCGGGGGCGCTGGTGGCTACACCTTC. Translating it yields CASTEGSGGAGGYTF.

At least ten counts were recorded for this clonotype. CDR3 residues: CASSINRPNTGELFF. CDR3 bases: TGTGCCAGTAGTATCAACAGGCCGAACACCGGGGAGCTGTTTTTT. The chain recombines TRBV19 with TRBJ2-2, with a possible D match to TRBD1 (5 bases). CDR1 is LNHDA and CDR2 is SQIVND in the germline V gene (reference sequence). This CDR3 comprises 15 residues. With 3 bases removed from V and 0 bases from J, the gap between germline ends came to 8 bases.

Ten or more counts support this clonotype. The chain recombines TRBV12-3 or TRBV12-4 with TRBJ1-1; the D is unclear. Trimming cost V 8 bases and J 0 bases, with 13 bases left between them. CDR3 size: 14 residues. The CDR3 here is CASAAWVMNTEAFF. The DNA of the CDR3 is TGTGCCAGCGCGGCCTGGGTTATGAACACTGAAGCTTTCTTT.

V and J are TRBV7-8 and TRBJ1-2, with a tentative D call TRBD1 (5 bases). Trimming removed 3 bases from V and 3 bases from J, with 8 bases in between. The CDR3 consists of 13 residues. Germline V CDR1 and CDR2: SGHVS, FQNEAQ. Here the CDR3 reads CASSFFRDYGYTF. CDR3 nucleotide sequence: TGTGCCAGCAGCTTTTTCAGGGACTATGGCTACACCTTC. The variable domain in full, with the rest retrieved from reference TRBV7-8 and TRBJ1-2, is GAGVSQSPRYKVAKRGQDVALRCDPISGHVSLFWYQQALGQGPEFLTYFQNEAQLDKSGLPSDRFFAERPEGSVSTLKIQRTQQEDSAVYLCASSFFRDYGYTFGSGTRLTVV.

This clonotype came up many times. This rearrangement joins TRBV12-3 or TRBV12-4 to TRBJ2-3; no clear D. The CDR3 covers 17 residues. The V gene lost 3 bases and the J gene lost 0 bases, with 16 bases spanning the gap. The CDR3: CASSFMFTSASTDTQYF. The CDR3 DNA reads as TGTGCCAGCAGTTTTATGTTCACGTCAGCTAGCACAGATACGCAGTATTTT.

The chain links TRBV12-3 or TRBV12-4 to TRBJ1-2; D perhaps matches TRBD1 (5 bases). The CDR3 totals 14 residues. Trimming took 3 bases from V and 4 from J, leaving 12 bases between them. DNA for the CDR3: TGTGCCAGCAGTTTCCGGGGGAGCGGCTATGGCTACACCTTC. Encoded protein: CASSFRGSGYGYTF.

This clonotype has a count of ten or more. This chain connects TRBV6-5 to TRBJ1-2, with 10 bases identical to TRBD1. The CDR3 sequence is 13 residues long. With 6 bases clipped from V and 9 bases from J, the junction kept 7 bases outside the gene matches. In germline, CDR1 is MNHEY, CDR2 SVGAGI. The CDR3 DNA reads TGTGCCAGCAGGACCCCGGGACAGGGGAGCTACACCTTC. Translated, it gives CASRTPGQGSYTF.

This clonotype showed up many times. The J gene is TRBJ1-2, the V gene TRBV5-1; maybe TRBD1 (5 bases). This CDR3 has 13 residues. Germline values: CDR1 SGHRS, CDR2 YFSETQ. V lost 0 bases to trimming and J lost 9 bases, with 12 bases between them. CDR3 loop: CASSLDTRVRYTF. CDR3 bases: TGCGCCAGCAGCTTGGACACCAGGGTTCGCTACACCTTC.

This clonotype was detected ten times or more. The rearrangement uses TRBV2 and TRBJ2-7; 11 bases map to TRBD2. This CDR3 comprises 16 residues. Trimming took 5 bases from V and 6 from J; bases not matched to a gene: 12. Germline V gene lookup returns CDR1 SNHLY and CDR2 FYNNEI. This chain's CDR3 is CASSNILGTSGGEQYF. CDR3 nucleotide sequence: TGTGCCAGCAGTAACATCCTCGGGACTAGCGGTGGCGAGCAGTACTTC.

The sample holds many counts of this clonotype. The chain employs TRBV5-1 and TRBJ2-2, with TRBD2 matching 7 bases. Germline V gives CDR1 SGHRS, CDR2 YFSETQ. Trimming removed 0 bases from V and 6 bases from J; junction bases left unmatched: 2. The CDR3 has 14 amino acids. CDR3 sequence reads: CASSLDSGSGELFF. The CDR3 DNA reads TGCGCCAGCAGCTTGGATAGCGGGTCCGGGGAGCTGTTTTTT.

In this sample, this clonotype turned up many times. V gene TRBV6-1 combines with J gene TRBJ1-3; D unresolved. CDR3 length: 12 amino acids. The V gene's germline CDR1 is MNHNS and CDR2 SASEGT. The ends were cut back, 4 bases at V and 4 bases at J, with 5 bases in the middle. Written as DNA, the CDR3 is TGTGCCAGCAGTGTTCGGGGAAACACCATATATTTT. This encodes CASSVRGNTIYF.

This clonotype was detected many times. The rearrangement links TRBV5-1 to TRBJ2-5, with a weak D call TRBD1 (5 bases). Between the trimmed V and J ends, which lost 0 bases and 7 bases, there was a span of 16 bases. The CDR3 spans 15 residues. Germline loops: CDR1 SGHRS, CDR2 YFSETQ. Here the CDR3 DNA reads TGCGCCAGCAGCTTGGCCCGAGACAGTACATGGACCCAGTACTTC. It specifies CASSLARDSTWTQYF.

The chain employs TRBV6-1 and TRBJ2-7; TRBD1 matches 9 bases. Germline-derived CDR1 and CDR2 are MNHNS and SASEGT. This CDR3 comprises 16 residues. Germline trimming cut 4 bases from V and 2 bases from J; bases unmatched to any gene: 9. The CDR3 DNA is TGTGCCAGCAGTGGGGGACAGGGACAAGAACCCTACGAGCAGTACTTC. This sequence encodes CASSGGQGQEPYEQYF.

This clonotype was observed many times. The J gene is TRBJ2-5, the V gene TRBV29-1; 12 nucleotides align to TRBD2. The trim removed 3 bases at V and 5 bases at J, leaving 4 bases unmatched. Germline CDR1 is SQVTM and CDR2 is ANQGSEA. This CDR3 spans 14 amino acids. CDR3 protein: CSVERLAGDETQYF. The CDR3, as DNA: TGCAGCGTTGAGAGACTAGCGGGAGATGAGACCCAGTACTTC.

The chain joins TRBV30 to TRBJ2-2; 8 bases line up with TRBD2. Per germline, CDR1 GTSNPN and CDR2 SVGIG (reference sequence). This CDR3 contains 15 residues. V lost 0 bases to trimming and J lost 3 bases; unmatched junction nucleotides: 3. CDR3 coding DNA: TGTGCCTGGAGTGTGCGGACTAGCTACACCGGGGAGCTGTTTTTT. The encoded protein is CAWSVRTSYTGELFF.

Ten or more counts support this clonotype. CDR3 bases: TGTGCCAGCACCTCCAGGGGCCTGGATATGAACACTGAAGCTTTCTTT. This sequence encodes CASTSRGLDMNTEAFF. The rearrangement links TRBV5-6 to TRBJ1-1; TRBD1 is a possible D gene (6 bases). V lost 6 bases, J lost 0 bases, and 18 bases lay in between. The CDR3 has 16 residues. CDR1 SGHDT and CDR2 YYEEEE come from the germline V gene.

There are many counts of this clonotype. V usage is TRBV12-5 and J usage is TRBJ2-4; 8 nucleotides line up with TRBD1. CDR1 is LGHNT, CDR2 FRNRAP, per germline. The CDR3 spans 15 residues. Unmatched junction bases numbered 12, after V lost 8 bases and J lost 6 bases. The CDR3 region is CASSQGGLGGNIQYF. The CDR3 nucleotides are TGTGCTAGTTCACAGGGGGGTCTCGGGGGAAACATTCAGTACTTC.

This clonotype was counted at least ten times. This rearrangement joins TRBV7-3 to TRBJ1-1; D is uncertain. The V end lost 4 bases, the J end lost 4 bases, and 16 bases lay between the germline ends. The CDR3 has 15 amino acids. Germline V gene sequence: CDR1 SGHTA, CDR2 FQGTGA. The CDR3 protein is CASSSKGPIGTEAFF. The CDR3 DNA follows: TGTGCCAGCAGCTCGAAAGGCCCTATAGGCACTGAAGCTTTCTTT.

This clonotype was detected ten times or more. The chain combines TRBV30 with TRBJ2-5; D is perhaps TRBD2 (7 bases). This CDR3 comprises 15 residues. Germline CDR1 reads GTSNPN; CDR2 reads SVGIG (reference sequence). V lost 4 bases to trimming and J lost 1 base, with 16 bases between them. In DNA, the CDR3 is TGTGCCTGGACCGAACTGGGGGGGGCCCAAGAGACCCAGTACTTC. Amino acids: CAWTELGGAQETQYF.